The T cell receptor (beta chain) under discussion was sequenced for a study of T cell repertoires in cytomegalovirus infection. At the level of the study: Through public TCR beta signatures, both CMV infection and matching HLA type were indicated.

Study-wide findings and caveats: Frequencies of public TCR beta families were cumulated, and this identified carriers of CMV plus the relevant HLA. The ex vivo response was dominated by HLA-C-restricted CMV-specific TCR beta clonotypes.

Germline assignment: CDR1 SGHNT and CDR2 YENEEA. There are 18 residues in the CDR3. Between the trimmed V and J ends, which lost 5 bases and 0 bases, there was a span of 20 bases. One entry per CDR3 protein results from TCRdb running MiXCR on the reads. The sample carries roughly 110,000 distinct CDR3 sequences, about 9.4% recorded once. As concerns this clonotype: Its antigen is unidentified.

V and J are TRBV11-3 and TRBJ2-1; weak D call: TRBD2 (6 bases). Sequenced sample: PBMCs, sequenced either directly or after in vitro stimulation (not recorded which). The sequence came from a human donor in good health (CMV status not recorded). Some clones in this sample may be carry-over from other donors' samples. CDR3 DNA: TGTGCCAGCAGCCCGGACGCGGGACGAACCAACTCCTACAATGAGCAGTTCTTC. It yields the protein CASSPDAGRTNSYNEQFF.